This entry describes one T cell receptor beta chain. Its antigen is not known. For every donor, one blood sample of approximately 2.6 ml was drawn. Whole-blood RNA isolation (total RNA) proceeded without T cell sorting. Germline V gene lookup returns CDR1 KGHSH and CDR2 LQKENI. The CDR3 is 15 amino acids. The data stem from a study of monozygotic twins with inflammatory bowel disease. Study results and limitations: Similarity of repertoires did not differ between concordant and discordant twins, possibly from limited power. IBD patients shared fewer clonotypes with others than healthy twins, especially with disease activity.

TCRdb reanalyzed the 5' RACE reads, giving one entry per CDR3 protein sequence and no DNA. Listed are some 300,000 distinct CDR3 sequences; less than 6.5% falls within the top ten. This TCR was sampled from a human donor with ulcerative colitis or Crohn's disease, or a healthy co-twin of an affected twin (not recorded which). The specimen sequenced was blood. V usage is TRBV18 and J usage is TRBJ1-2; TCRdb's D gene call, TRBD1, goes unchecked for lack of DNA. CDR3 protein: CASSPPQAGSSGYTF.